One and the same sample provided the 14 T cell receptor beta chains below, sequenced in a study of cytomegalovirus exposure and HLA in healthy donors. The study ran its PCR with 60 Vbeta and 13 Jbeta primers. Using immunoSEQ multiplex PCR, the repertoire was profiled, and TCRdb retains in-frame clones only, with some absent. This table has about 89,000 clones, 75% to 90% appearing once. Sequencing used PBMCs. Every receptor here comes from a man in his forties in good health and CMV-seropositive.

This chain links TRBV6-5 with TRBJ1-6, with D perhaps TRBD1 (5 bases). The CDR3 has 15 amino acids. Trimming left V 2 bases short and J 10 bases short, with 15 bases between. Germline V lookup: CDR1 MNHEY, CDR2 SVGAGI. CDR3 in amino acids: CASSYGRAGNSPLHF. The CDR3 region has the DNA TGTGCCAGCAGTTACGGGAGGGCAGGGAACTCACCCCTCCACTTT.

The chain carries TRBV12-5 and TRBJ1-4; maybe TRBD1 (5 bases). Germline lookup yields CDR1 LGHNT and CDR2 FRNRAP. V was shortened by 6 bases and J by 9 bases, with 14 bases between the two germline ends. The CDR3 runs to 13 residues. CDR3 bases: TGTGCTAGTGGCCCCGATCGGGGGAAAAAACTGTTTTTT. Amino acid sequence: CASGPDRGKKLFF.

This clone was observed a few times. The V gene is TRBV27, the J gene TRBJ2-7; 7 bases agree with TRBD2. CDR3 length equals 16 residues. The junction had 9 bases not matched to a gene; V was cut back by 2 bases and J by 2 bases. Germline-derived CDR1 and CDR2 are MNHEY and SMNVEV (reference sequence). CDR3 in DNA: TGTGCCAGCAGTTTACGTTTGGGACTATCCCCCTACGAGCAGTACTTC. Translation gives CASSLRLGLSPYEQYF.

The chain has TRBV9 and TRBJ2-5; 16 bases align to TRBD2. The CDR3 consists of 17 residues. The junction had 8 bases not matched to a gene; V was cut back by 4 bases and J by 5 bases. Looked up from germline, CDR1 is SGDLS and CDR2 is YYNGEE. For the CDR3, the DNA is TGTGCCAGCAGCCCAGGGACTAGCGGGGGGGCCGCCGAGACCCAGTACTTC. Amino acid sequence: CASSPGTSGGAAETQYF.

This clone appeared a few times. The V and J genes are TRBV19 and TRBJ2-5; 7 nucleotides line up with TRBD1. The CDR3 extends over 13 amino acids. The junction had 10 bases not matched to a gene; V was cut back by 10 bases and J by 5 bases. Per the germline V gene, CDR1 is LNHDA and CDR2 is SQIVND (reference sequence). CDR3 residues: CATADRQVETQYF. The CDR3 DNA follows: TGTGCCACCGCGGACAGGCAAGTGGAGACCCAGTACTTC.

This clone was detected only a few times. J is TRBJ1-4 and V is TRBV7-9; the D gene is possibly TRBD1 (5 bases). V lost 1 base, J lost 5 bases, and 23 bases lay in between. Germline V lookup: CDR1 SEHNR, CDR2 FQNEAQ (reference sequence). This CDR3 has 19 amino acids. This CDR3 reads CASSLGPRPTTASNEKLFF. The CDR3 nucleotides read TGTGCCAGCAGCTTAGGACCTCGGCCTACGACAGCCAGCAATGAAAAACTGTTTTTT.

The V gene is TRBV10-2, the J gene TRBJ2-7, with D perhaps TRBD1 (5 bases). The CDR3 is made up of 16 amino acids. Germline CDR1 is WSHSY and CDR2 is SAAADI. With 2 bases removed from V and 0 bases from J, the gap between germline ends came to 14 bases. CDR3 residues: CASSEIRGTTSYEQYF. In nucleotides, the CDR3 is TGCGCCAGCAGTGAGATAAGGGGAACCACCTCCTACGAGCAGTACTTC.

V and J are TRBV30 and TRBJ1-2; TRBD1 aligns across 7 bases. V lost 5 bases, J lost 8 bases, and 5 bases stayed unmatched. The CDR3 extends over 11 amino acids. The germline V gene has CDR1 GTSNPN and CDR2 SVGIG (reference sequence). DNA of the CDR3: TGTGCCTGGGACAGGGTAATAGGCTACACCTTC. It is translated as CAWDRVIGYTF. Full variable domain (outside the CDR3, taken from reference TRBV30 and TRBJ1-2): SQTIHQWPATLVQPVGSPLSLECTVEGTSNPNLYWYRQAAGRGLQLLFYSVGIGQISSEVPQNLSASRPQDRQFILSSKKLLLSDSGFYLCAWDRVIGYTFGSGTRLTVV.

The genes are TRBV5-6 and TRBJ2-5; 8 bases align to TRBD1. The tail of the sequence fits TRBJ2-7 better, so the J call may be wrong. The germline CDR1 and CDR2 sequences are SGHDT and YYEEEE. The CDR3 has 16 residues. The CDR3 DNA is TGTGCCAGCAGCTTGCTTCTACAGGGGGATGCCTACGAGCAGTACTTC. Amino acid sequence: CASSLLLQGDAYEQYF.

This sequence joins TRBV19 and TRBJ1-5, with 7 positions matching TRBD1. The germline gives CDR1 LNHDA, CDR2 SQIVND (reference sequence). The CDR3 runs 15 residues. V dropped 3 bases and J dropped 6; count of bases not matched to a gene: 8. CDR3 in amino acids: CASSIRGGLGQPQHF. CDR3 sequence (DNA): TGTGCCAGTAGTATTAGAGGGGGCTTGGGTCAGCCCCAGCATTTT.

A word on this clone: Sequence at one end of the junction differs from germline and may be a read error. The sample carries other DNA sequences with the same CDR3. The chain uses TRBV15 and TRBJ2-1; weak D call: TRBD2 (6 bases). Per germline, CDR1 LNHNV and CDR2 YYDKDF (reference sequence). The CDR3 is 13 residues long. CDR3 sequence reads: CATSRDAGNEQFF. DNA of the CDR3: TGTGCCACTAGCAGAGATGCGGGAAATGAGCAGTTCTTC.

This clone was detected a few times. The gene calls are TRBV9 and TRBJ2-3; tentative D call: TRBD2 (6 bases). This CDR3 has 14 residues. Germline CDR1 reads SGDLS; CDR2 reads YYNGEE. V lost 0 bases to trimming and J lost 6 bases, with 11 bases between them. CDR3 region: CASSVGRREDTQYF. The CDR3 nucleotides are TGTGCCAGCAGCGTAGGGAGGAGGGAGGATACGCAGTATTTT.

In DNA form, the CDR3 reads TGTGCCAGCAGCCCAGGGGCCCACAGGAGAGATACGCAGTATTTT. Translated, it gives CASSPGAHRRDTQYF. The chain couples TRBV7-9 to TRBJ2-3; D might be TRBD1 (6 bases). The germline V gene has CDR1 SEHNR and CDR2 FQNEAQ (reference sequence). V dropped 5 bases and J dropped 5 bases, with 17 bases sitting between them. CDR3 length: 15 amino acids. The variable domain in full, with the rest retrieved from reference TRBV7-9 and TRBJ2-3, is DTGVSQNPRHKITKRGQNVTFRCDPISEHNRLYWYRQTLGQGPEFLTYFQNEAQLEKSRLLSDRFSAERPKGSFSTLEIQRTEQGDSAMYLCASSPGAHRRDTQYFGPGTRLTVL.

The chain has TRBV5-4 and TRBJ2-1; TRBD2 agrees at 8 bases. After removal of 1 base from V and 6 bases from J, the junction contained 3 bases not matched to a gene. The CDR3 covers 14 residues. The germline gives CDR1 SGHNT, CDR2 YYREEE (reference sequence). In nucleotides, the CDR3 is TGTGCCAGCAGCTTGCGGGGGGGATCCAATGAGCAGTTCTTC. It is translated as CASSLRGGSNEQFF.